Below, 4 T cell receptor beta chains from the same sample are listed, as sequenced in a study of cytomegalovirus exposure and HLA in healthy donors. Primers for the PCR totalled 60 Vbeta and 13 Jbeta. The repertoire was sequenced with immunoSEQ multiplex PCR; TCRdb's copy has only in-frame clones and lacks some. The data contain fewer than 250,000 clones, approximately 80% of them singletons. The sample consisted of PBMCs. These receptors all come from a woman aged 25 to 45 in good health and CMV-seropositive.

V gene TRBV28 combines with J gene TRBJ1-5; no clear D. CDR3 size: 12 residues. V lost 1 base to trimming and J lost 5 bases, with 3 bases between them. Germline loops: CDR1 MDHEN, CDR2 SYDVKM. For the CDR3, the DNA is TGTGCCAGCAGTTTATCCGATCAGCCCCAGCATTTT. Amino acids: CASSLSDQPQHF.

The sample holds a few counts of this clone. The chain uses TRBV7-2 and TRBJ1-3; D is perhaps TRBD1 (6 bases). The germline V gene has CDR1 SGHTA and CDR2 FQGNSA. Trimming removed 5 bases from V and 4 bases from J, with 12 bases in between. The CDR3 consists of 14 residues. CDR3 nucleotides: TGTGCCAGCAGCCCGAACAGGGCCGGAAACACCATATATTTT. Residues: CASSPNRAGNTIYF.

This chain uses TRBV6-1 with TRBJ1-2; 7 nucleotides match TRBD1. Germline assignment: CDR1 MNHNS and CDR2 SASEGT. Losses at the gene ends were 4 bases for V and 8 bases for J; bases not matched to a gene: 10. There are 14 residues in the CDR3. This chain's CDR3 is CASSARDSVVGYTF. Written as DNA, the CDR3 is TGTGCCAGCAGTGCCCGGGACAGCGTTGTAGGCTACACCTTC.

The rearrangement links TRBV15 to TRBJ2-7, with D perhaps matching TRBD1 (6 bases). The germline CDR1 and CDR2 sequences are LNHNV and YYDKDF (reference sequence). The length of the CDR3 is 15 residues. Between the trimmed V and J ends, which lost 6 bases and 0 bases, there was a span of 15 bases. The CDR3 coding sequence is TGTGCCACCAGAGCGCGGACAGTGAGCTCCTACGAGCAGTACTTC. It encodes CATRARTVSSYEQYF.